A single sample gave rise to the 27 T cell receptor beta chains below, sequenced in a study of blood T cell repertoires in COVID-19. This table comes from immunoSEQ multiplex PCR, and its TCRdb copy is limited to in-frame clones, with some not included. Here the sample spans approximately 25,000 clones, 75% to 90% being singletons. The sequenced sample was peripheral blood. The origin of the receptors is a human donor in a cohort sampled during active COVID-19.

This clone was observed a single time. The gene calls are TRBV7-2 and TRBJ2-7; 7 positions agree with TRBD1. Germline lookup yields CDR1 SGHTA and CDR2 FQGNSA. The junction had 8 bases not matched to a gene; V was cut back by 3 bases and J by 0 bases. The CDR3 has 16 residues. This CDR3 reads CASSLTGTVASYEQYF. CDR3 coding DNA: TGTGCCAGCAGCTTGACGGGGACAGTCGCCTCCTACGAGCAGTACTTC.

On this clone itself: The same CDR3 can be traced to other DNA sequences in this sample. The chain couples TRBV9 to TRBJ1-1; 8 nucleotides agree with TRBD1. V dropped 0 bases and J dropped 1; count of bases not matched to a gene: 2. CDR1 is SGDLS and CDR2 is YYNGEE in the germline V gene. The CDR3 has 15 residues. CDR3: CASSVGTGSNTEAFF. Written as DNA, the CDR3 is TGTGCCAGCAGCGTAGGGACAGGGTCGAACACTGAAGCTTTCTTT.

The CDR3 nucleotides are TGCGCCAGCAGCTCGGGTGGGTCGACTAGCGGGAGGGAATACAATGAGCAGTTCTTC. This codes for CASSSGGSTSGREYNEQFF. The chain recombines TRBV5-1 with TRBJ2-1; 14 nucleotides line up with TRBD2. CDR1 and CDR2 from the germline V gene are SGHRS and YFSETQ. There are 19 residues in the CDR3. V lost 3 bases and J lost 4; bases outside the gene matches: 12.

Notes on this clone: Other DNA sequences of this sample code for an identical CDR3. The V and J genes are TRBV4-1 and TRBJ1-2; D might be TRBD1 (5 bases). Germline V gene lookup returns CDR1 MGHRA and CDR2 YSYEKL. The V end lost 0 bases, the J end lost 5 bases, and 10 bases lay between the germline ends. The CDR3 is 14 residues long. CDR3 amino acids: CASSQEAGKYGYTF. CDR3 DNA sequence: TGCGCCAGCAGCCAAGAAGCAGGGAAGTATGGCTACACCTTC.

This clone occurred once. The chain carries TRBV5-4 and TRBJ2-3; 8 nucleotides align to TRBD2. The CDR3 is 13 amino acids. J gave up 4 bases and V 4 bases, and 2 bases lay outside the gene matches. In germline, CDR1 is SGHNT, CDR2 YYREEE (reference sequence). The CDR3 region is CASSRGGADTQYF. CDR3 nucleotides: TGTGCCAGCAGCCGGGGGGGGGCAGATACGCAGTATTTT.

V usage is TRBV19 and J usage is TRBJ2-2; D may be TRBD2 (7 bases). The CDR3 has 16 residues. Germline CDR1 reads LNHDA; CDR2 reads SQIVND (reference sequence). Trimming stripped 1 base from V and 3 bases from J, with 12 bases between. The CDR3 protein is CASSIGGGPYTGELFF. The CDR3 DNA reads as TGTGCCAGTAGTATAGGGGGGGGCCCCTACACCGGGGAGCTGTTTTTT.

This clone appeared once. The V gene is TRBV7-8, the J gene TRBJ2-1; D possibly corresponds to TRBD2 (5 bases). The CDR3 is 13 amino acids. Germline V gene data show CDR1 as SGHVS and CDR2 as FQNEAQ. Trimming removed 0 bases from V and 8 bases from J, with 8 bases in between. This CDR3 reads CASSLAGDDEQFF. In DNA form, the CDR3 reads TGTGCCAGCAGCTTAGCGGGAGACGATGAGCAGTTCTTC.

The genes are TRBV19 and TRBJ1-1; D is possibly TRBD1 (5 bases). Germline CDR1 reads LNHDA; CDR2 reads SQIVND (reference sequence). Between the trimmed V and J ends, which lost 1 base and 7 bases, there was a span of 19 bases. This CDR3 has 16 amino acids. This chain's CDR3 is CASSIGDQGRRLEAFF. In DNA form, the CDR3 reads TGTGCCAGTAGTATAGGTGATCAGGGCCGCCGTCTTGAAGCTTTCTTT. The whole variable domain, filled in from reference TRBV19 and TRBJ1-1, reads DGGITQSPKYLFRKEGQNVTLSCEQNLNHDAMYWYRQDPGQGLRLIYYSQIVNDFQKGDIAEGYSVSREKKESFPLTVTSAQKNPTAFYLCASSIGDQGRRLEAFFGQGTRLTVV.

V usage is TRBV7-2 and J usage is TRBJ1-5, with a tentative D call TRBD1 (5 bases). V was pared by 0 bases and J by 3 bases, with 12 bases between. The CDR3 consists of 16 residues. Germline loops: CDR1 SGHTA, CDR2 FQGNSA. The CDR3, as DNA: TGTGCCAGCAGCTTAGCGTTCAGGGAAGTCAATCAGCCCCAGCATTTT. The encoded protein is CASSLAFREVNQPQHF.

This sequence joins TRBV7-2 and TRBJ2-5; 8 bases agree with TRBD2. Per germline, CDR1 SGHTA and CDR2 FQGNSA. Germline trimming cut 9 bases from V and 5 bases from J; bases unmatched to any gene: 8. CDR3 length: 13 residues. The CDR3 protein is CASKAGVRETQYF. In nucleotides, the CDR3 is TGTGCCAGTAAAGCGGGAGTTAGGGAGACCCAGTACTTC.

The chain's CDR3 is CASNPRGFNEKLFF. The DNA of the CDR3 is TGTGCCAGTAACCCCCGAGGGTTTAATGAAAAACTGTTTTTT. The J gene is TRBJ1-4, the V gene TRBV19; unclear D gene. V dropped 7 bases and J dropped 4 bases, with 13 bases sitting between them. Germline CDR1 and CDR2: LNHDA and SQIVND (reference sequence). CDR3 size: 14 residues.

The V call is TRBV5-1, the J call TRBJ1-1, with D possibly TRBD1 on 5 matching bases. Trimming stripped 5 bases from V and 1 base from J, with 12 bases between. Germline CDR1 SGHRS, CDR2 YFSETQ. The CDR3 has 14 amino acids. The CDR3 is CASSWGVENTEAFF. The CDR3 region has the DNA TGCGCCAGCAGTTGGGGGGTAGAGAACACTGAAGCTTTCTTT.

The chain uses TRBV6-1 and TRBJ1-5, with 8 bases identical to TRBD1. Trimming at V came to 1 base and at J to 3 bases, leaving 5 bases not matched to a gene. Germline V gene data show CDR1 as MNHNS and CDR2 as SASEGT. This CDR3 region has 16 residues. The CDR3 spells CASSEVDRAYNQPQHF. The CDR3, as DNA: TGTGCCAGCAGTGAAGTGGACAGGGCCTACAATCAGCCCCAGCATTTT.

This clone was picked up one time. The chain couples TRBV7-9 to TRBJ2-1; 9 positions match TRBD2. V lost 5 bases and J lost 9; bases outside the gene matches: 20. The CDR3 covers 18 residues. Germline lookup yields CDR1 SEHNR and CDR2 FQNEAQ (reference sequence). CDR3 DNA sequence: TGTGCCAGCAGCCAAGCCCTGTTCCGCCCTAGCGGGAAGGGTGAGCAGTTCTTC. The encoded protein is CASSQALFRPSGKGEQFF.

This clone has only one observation. The chain is built from TRBV7-3 and TRBJ2-2, with TRBD2 matching 7 bases. The CDR3 is 16 residues long. V lost 5 bases to trimming and J lost 0 bases; unmatched junction nucleotides: 6. Germline V CDR1 and CDR2: SGHTA, FQGTGA. The CDR3 is CASSMSGTTNTGELFF. The DNA for the CDR3 is TGTGCCAGCAGCATGTCCGGGACTACGAACACCGGGGAGCTGTTTTTT.

This chain uses TRBV5-1 with TRBJ2-7, with 8 nucleotides matching TRBD2. The germline V gene encodes CDR1 SGHRS and CDR2 YFSETQ. J was trimmed by 1 base and V by 0 bases; bases with no gene match: 3. The CDR3 spans 15 residues. The CDR3 protein is CASSLAAGGSYEQYF. CDR3 nucleotide sequence: TGCGCCAGCAGCTTGGCCGCGGGGGGATCCTACGAGCAGTACTTC.

The chain uses TRBV11-3 and TRBJ2-3, with TRBD1 matching 10 bases. This CDR3 has 15 residues. Germline loops: CDR1 SGHNT, CDR2 YENEEA. V dropped 7 bases and J dropped 4; count of bases not matched to a gene: 8. CDR3 sequence (DNA): TGTGCCAGCACCATGACAGGGGGCGCCTCAGATACGCAGTATTTT. Translated: CASTMTGGASDTQYF.

This clone appeared a few times. The CDR3 spells CASNPEGWSMSNQPQHF. CDR3 sequence (DNA): TGTGCCAGTAATCCGGAGGGGTGGAGTATGAGCAATCAGCCCCAGCATTTT. V gene TRBV19 combines with J gene TRBJ1-5; possible D gene TRBD1, 5 bases. The V gene's germline CDR1 is LNHDA and CDR2 SQIVND (reference sequence). Trimming took 7 bases from V and 1 from J, leaving 20 bases between them. The CDR3 is made up of 17 amino acids.

This chain joins TRBV6-5 and TRBJ2-7, with a tentative D call TRBD1 (6 bases). The germline V gene has CDR1 MNHEY and CDR2 SVGAGI. The CDR3 has 16 amino acids. V lost 2 bases to trimming and J lost 6 bases, with 20 bases between them. CDR3 DNA: TGTGCCAGCAGTTACCGACCGACAGGTCGGATTACCGAGCAGTACTTC. Translating it yields CASSYRPTGRITEQYF.

The genes are TRBV7-2 and TRBJ2-7, with 8 positions matching TRBD1. V lost 7 bases, J lost 7 bases, and 12 bases stayed unmatched. Germline V CDR1 and CDR2: SGHTA, FQGNSA. CDR3 size: 14 residues. CDR3 loop: CASTVQGALIEQYF. DNA of the CDR3: TGTGCCAGCACTGTCCAGGGGGCTTTGATAGAGCAGTACTTC.

The V and J genes are TRBV4-1 and TRBJ2-4, with D uncertain. The CDR3 sequence is 17 residues long. The V gene lost 1 base and the J gene lost 1 base, with 14 bases spanning the gap. The V gene's germline CDR1 is MGHRA and CDR2 YSYEKL. As DNA, the CDR3 is TGCGCCAGCAGCCAAGGTGTCCCGCGAGGTGCCAAAAACATTCAGTACTTC. Translated, it gives CASSQGVPRGAKNIQYF.

CDR3 in amino acids: CASRAGGGGEQYF. CDR3 sequence (DNA): TGTGCCAGCAGAGCGGGGGGCGGAGGCGAGCAGTACTTC. V and J are TRBV3-1 (or the pseudogene TRBV3-2) and TRBJ2-7; 9 bases line up with TRBD2. The germline V gene has CDR1 LGHDT and CDR2 YNNKEL (reference sequence). The CDR3 has 13 residues. Trimming took 6 bases from V and 6 from J; bases not matched to a gene: 6.

This chain uses TRBV9 with TRBJ2-3, with TRBD2 as a possible D gene (5 bases). Germline V gives CDR1 SGDLS, CDR2 YYNGEE. Trimming cost V 4 bases and J 14 bases, with 17 bases left between them. The CDR3 spans 12 residues. For the CDR3, the DNA is TGTGCCAGCAGCCCCCTACTAGGAATACTGTATTTT. As protein: CASSPLLGILYF.

The CDR3 region has the DNA TGTGCCAGCAGCGTTGGACAGGGTTGGTCCTACGAGCAGTACTTC. Protein: CASSVGQGWSYEQYF. The chain uses TRBV9 and TRBJ2-7; TRBD1 matches 8 bases. Germline CDR1 SGDLS, CDR2 YYNGEE. The CDR3 is made up of 15 amino acids. With V trimmed by 2 bases and J by 1 base, 5 bases remained unmatched.

This clone was detected once. The rearrangement joins TRBV10-1 to TRBJ2-7; 14 nucleotides agree with TRBD2. The V gene end was trimmed by 3 bases and the J gene end by 10 bases; junction bases not matched to a gene: 20. This CDR3 spans 19 amino acids. Germline-derived CDR1 and CDR2 are WNHNN and SYGVQD (reference sequence). Here the CDR3 DNA reads TGCGCCAGCAGTGACTTCGGGGAGTCGACTAGCGGGAGGGCCGAACGACAGTACTTC. It encodes CASSDFGESTSGRAERQYF.

The J gene is TRBJ2-3, the V gene TRBV7-8, with 13 nucleotides matching TRBD2. V lost 2 bases and J lost 4; bases outside the gene matches: 0. CDR1 is SGHVS and CDR2 is FQNEAQ in the germline V gene. The CDR3 is 15 residues long. CDR3 sequence (DNA): TGTGCCAGCAGCTTAACTAGCGGGGGGGCAGATACGCAGTATTTT. Its translation is CASSLTSGGADTQYF.

The V call is TRBV5-4, the J call TRBJ1-1, with D hard to call. Per the germline V gene, CDR1 is SGHNT and CDR2 is YYREEE (reference sequence). V was clipped by 0 bases and J by 12 bases, with 12 bases between them. CDR3 length equals 12 residues. CDR3 nucleotides: TGTGCCAGCAGCTTGGATCGCACGGGGACTTTCTTT. This gives the protein CASSLDRTGTFF.